This T cell receptor beta chain comes out of a study of OX40 agonist ivuxolimab in advanced cancers. For the study at large: Administration of intravenous ivuxolimab to patients occurred every 2 weeks at 0.01 to 10 mg/kg. Patients in dose escalation had liver, melanoma, kidney or head and neck cancers. Overall study results and limits: Some of the lowest clonal expansion was seen in partial responders at 0.1-3.0 mg/kg. Mean expanded clone counts were higher in CD8+ than CD4+ T cells.

Concerning this clone itself: Its target is not known.

Produced via immunoSEQ multiplex PCR; TCRdb's table is partial and in-frame only. The sample includes about 77,000 clones, around 91% of them seen just once. The CDR3 runs 14 residues. The V gene's germline CDR1 is LNHDA and CDR2 SQIVND (reference sequence). Trimming cost V 6 bases and J 2 bases, with 10 bases left between them. Sequencing was performed on CD4+ or CD8+ T cells sorted from blood, taken in a trial of the OX40 agonist ivuxolimab. This receptor was taken from an adult with an advanced solid tumor such as melanoma, head and neck, liver or kidney cancer. The rearrangement uses TRBV19 and TRBJ1-4; the D gene is possibly TRBD1 (5 bases). This chain's CDR3 is CASRNQGTNEKLFF. DNA of the CDR3: TGTGCCAGTAGGAATCAGGGTACTAATGAAAAACTGTTTTTT. Based on the CDR3 plus reference TRBV19 and TRBJ1-4, the full variable domain is DGGITQSPKYLFRKEGQNVTLSCEQNLNHDAMYWYRQDPGQGLRLIYYSQIVNDFQKGDIAEGYSVSREKKESFPLTVTSAQKNPTAFYLCASRNQGTNEKLFFGSGTQLSVL.